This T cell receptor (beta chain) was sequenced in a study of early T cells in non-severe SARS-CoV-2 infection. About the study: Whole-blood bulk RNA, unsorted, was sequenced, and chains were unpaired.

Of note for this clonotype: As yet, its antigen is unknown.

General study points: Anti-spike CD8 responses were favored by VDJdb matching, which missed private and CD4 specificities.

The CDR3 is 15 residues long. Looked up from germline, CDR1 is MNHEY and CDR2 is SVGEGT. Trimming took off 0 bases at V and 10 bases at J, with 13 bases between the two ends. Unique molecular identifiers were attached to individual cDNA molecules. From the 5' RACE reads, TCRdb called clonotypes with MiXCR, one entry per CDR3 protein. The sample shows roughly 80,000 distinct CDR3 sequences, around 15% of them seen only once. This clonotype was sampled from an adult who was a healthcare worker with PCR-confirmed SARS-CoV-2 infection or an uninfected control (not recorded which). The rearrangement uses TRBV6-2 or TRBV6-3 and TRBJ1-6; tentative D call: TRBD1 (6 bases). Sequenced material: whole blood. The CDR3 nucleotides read TGTGCCAGCAGTTACTCCGGGACATTAATCTCACCCCTCCACTTT. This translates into CASSYSGTLISPLHF.